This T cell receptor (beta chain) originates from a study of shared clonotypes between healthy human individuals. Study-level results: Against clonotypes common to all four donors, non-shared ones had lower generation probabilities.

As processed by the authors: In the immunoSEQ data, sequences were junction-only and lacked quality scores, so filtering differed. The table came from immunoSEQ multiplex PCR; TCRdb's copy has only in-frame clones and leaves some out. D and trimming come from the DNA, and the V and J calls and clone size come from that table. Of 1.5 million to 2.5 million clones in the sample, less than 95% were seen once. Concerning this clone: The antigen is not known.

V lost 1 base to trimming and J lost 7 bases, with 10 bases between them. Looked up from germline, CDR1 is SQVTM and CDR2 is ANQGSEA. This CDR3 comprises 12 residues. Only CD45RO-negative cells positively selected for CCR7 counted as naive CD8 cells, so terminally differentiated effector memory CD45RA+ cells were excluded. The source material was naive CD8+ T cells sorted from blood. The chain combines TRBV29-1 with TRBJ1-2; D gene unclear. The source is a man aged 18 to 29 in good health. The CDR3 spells CSVEGEVAGYTF. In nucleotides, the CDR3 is TGCAGCGTTGAAGGGGAGGTGGCTGGCTACACCTTC. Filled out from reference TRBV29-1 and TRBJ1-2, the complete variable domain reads SAVISQKPSRDICQRGTSLTIQCQVDSQVTMMFWYRQQPGQSLTLIATANQGSEATYESGFVIDKFPISRPNLTFSTLTVSNMSPEDSSIYLCSVEGEVAGYTFGSGTRLTVV.